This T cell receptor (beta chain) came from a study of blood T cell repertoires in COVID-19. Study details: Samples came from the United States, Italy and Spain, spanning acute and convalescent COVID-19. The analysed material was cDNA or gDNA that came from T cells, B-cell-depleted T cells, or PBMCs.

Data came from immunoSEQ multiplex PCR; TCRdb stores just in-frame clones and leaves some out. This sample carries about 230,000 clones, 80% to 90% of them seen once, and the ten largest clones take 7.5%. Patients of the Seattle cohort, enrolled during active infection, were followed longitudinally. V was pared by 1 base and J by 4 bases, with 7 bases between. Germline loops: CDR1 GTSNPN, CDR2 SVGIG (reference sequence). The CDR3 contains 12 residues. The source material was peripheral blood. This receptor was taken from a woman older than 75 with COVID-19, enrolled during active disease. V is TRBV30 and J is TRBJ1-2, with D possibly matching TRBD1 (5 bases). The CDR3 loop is CAWSEGPYGYTF. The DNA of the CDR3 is TGTGCCTGGAGTGAGGGGCCCTATGGCTACACCTTC.